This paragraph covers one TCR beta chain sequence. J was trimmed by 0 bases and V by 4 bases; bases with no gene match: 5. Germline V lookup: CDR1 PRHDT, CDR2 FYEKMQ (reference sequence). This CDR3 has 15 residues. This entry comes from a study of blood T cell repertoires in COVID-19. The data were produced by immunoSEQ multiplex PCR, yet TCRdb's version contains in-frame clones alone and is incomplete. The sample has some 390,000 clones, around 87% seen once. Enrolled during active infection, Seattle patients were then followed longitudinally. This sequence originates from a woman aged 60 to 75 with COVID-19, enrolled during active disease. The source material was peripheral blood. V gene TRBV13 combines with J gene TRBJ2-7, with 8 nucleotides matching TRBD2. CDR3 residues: CASSSGRGSSYEQYF. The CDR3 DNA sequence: TGTGCCAGCAGCTCCGGGAGGGGAAGCTCCTACGAGCAGTACTTC.